Listed below are T cell receptor beta chains from one sample, sequenced in a study of blood T cell repertoires in COVID-19. Profiling relied on immunoSEQ multiplex PCR, and the TCRdb table lists in-frame clones only, not all of them. The sample has 250,000 to 300,000 clones; 80% to 85% are singletons. The material sequenced was PBMCs or T cells enriched from blood (not recorded which). These receptors all come from a middle-aged man who had recovered from COVID-19. Each CDR3 is given with its conserved first and last residue. The D gene is left open where the match is weak. Only part of the rows carry a size: once, few, many, or a class if the clone is expanded.

- TRBJ2-3 TRBV27 - TGTGCCAGCAGTCCAAGCGGAGTGGGGGATACGCAGTATTTT CASSPSGVGDTQYF
- TRBJ2-1 TRBV14 once TGTGCCAGCAGCCAGGACACCTCCTACAATGAGCAGTTCTTC CASSQDTSYNEQFF
- TRBJ2-7 TRBV20-1 - TGCAGTGCTAGTCCGAACCGAGGGGGAAGTGAGCAGTACTTC CSASPNRGGSEQYF
- TRBJ1-2 TRBV19 - TGTGCCAGTTTGGCGACAGTCACTTCCTATGGCTACACCTTC CASLATVTSYGYTF
TRBD1 TRBJ2-7 TRBV11-2 - TGTGCCAGCAGCTCCCAGCTGGACAGGACGATTTACGAGCAGTACTTC CASSSQLDRTIYEQYF
- TRBJ2-1 TRBV5-7 - TGTGCCAGCAGCGACGCCCCAGGGCGTCAGTTCTTC CASSDAPGRQFF
TRBD2 TRBJ2-1 TRBV7-8 - TGTGCCAGCAGCTTAGTATCCAGGGTTAGCGGGGGGTTGAGCTCCTACAATGAGCAGTTCTTC CASSLVSRVSGGLSSYNEQFF
TRBD1 TRBJ1-2 TRBV27 - TGTGCCAGCAGTTTGGGACAGCCCTATGGCTACACCTTC CASSLGQPYGYTF
TRBD2 TRBJ2-5 TRBV7-2 - TGTGCCAGCAGCTTAGGGGCGGGACTAGTTCGCCAAGAGACCCAGTACTTC CASSLGAGLVRQETQYF
- TRBJ2-5 TRBV7-9 - TGTGCCAGCGGCTCGGCTAGCGTACAAGAGACCCAGTACTTC CASGSASVQETQYF
- TRBJ2-3 TRBV5-8 once TGTGCCAGCAGCTCTGTAGTTAGCACAGATACGCAGTATTTT CASSSVVSTDTQYF
TRBD1 TRBJ1-5 TRBV10-3 - TGTGCCATCAGTGAGTCCGGACAGGGTAATCAGCCCCAGCATTTT CAISESGQGNQPQHF
- TRBJ1-5 TRBV6-5 - TGTGCCAGCAGCCCAGGGGCAAATCAGCCCCAGCATTTT CASSPGANQPQHF
- TRBJ2-1 TRBV12-3/TRBV12-4 once TGTGCCAGCAGTCGGGATGGTGATGAGCAGTTCTTC CASSRDGDEQFF
TRBD2 TRBJ2-1 TRBV4-1 - TGCGCCAGCAGCCAAGAACTGACTAGCGGGCGGCATGAGCAGTTCTTC CASSQELTSGRHEQFF
- TRBJ1-4 TRBV19 many TGTGCCACGAATGGAGGGGAAGAAAAACTGTTTTTT CATNGGEEKLFF
TRBD2 TRBJ2-7 TRBV4-1 - TGCGCCAGCAGCCAAGAGGGCGGGGGCTCCTACGAGCAGTACTTC CASSQEGGGSYEQYF
- TRBJ1-5 TRBV5-1 - TGCGCCAGCAGCCCTCAGGGTAGCCAGCCCCAGCATTTT CASSPQGSQPQHF
TRBD2 TRBJ2-7 TRBV11-3 once TGTGCCAGCAGCAACCAGCGGGGCACTCGGGAGCAGTACTTC CASSNQRGTREQYF
- TRBJ1-2 TRBV4-2 few TGTGCCAGCAGCCAAGATCTGGCGTCCAATAAGCGTGGCTACACCTTC CASSQDLASNKRGYTF
- TRBJ2-7 TRBV20-1 - TGCAGTGCTAGTGATGACAGCTCGACCTACGAGCAGTACTTC CSASDDSSTYEQYF
- TRBJ2-5 TRBV9 - TGTGCCAGCAGTACGGGACTTCAAGAGACCCAGTACTTC CASSTGLQETQYF
- TRBJ1-1 TRBV2 - TGTGCCAGCAGGCTCTTAGGAGACTTGAACACTGAAGCTTTCTTT CASRLLGDLNTEAFF
- TRBJ2-6 TRBV7-3 - TGTGCCAGCAGCTTACTGACGGGGGCTGGGGCCAACGTCCTGACTTTC CASSLLTGAGANVLTF
TRBD2 TRBJ2-1 TRBV9 - TGTGCCAGCAGCGTAGTTTCTTGGGGCGGGAGTTCCAACAATGAGCAGTTCTTC CASSVVSWGGSSNNEQFF
- TRBJ2-7 TRBV9 once TGTGCCAGCGGGGGGGCACTCTCCTACGAGCAGTACTTC CASGGALSYEQYF
TRBD1 TRBJ2-6 TRBV5-1 - TGCGCCAGCAGCTTTTCAGGGGGCTCTGGGGCCAACGTCCTGACTTTC CASSFSGGSGANVLTF
- TRBJ2-2 TRBV11-3 - TGTGCCAGCAGCTTAGGCGGGACCCGAACCGGGGAGCTGTTTTTT CASSLGGTRTGELFF
- TRBJ2-7 TRBV7-9 - TGTGCCAGCAGCTCGTTGTCCCCGGAGGAGTACTTC CASSSLSPEEYF
- TRBJ1-1 TRBV5-1 few TGCGCCAGCAGCTTGGGCAGGACAAGGGACACTGAAGCTTTCTTT CASSLGRTRDTEAFF
- TRBJ1-3 TRBV3-1/TRBV3-2 - TGTGCCAGCAGCCAAGCCCAGGGCGGAACTGGAAACACCATATATTTT CASSQAQGGTGNTIYF
- TRBJ1-4 TRBV6-6 - TGTGCCAGCAGGGGCGCGGGTGAAAAACTGTTTTTT CASRGAGEKLFF
TRBD2 TRBJ2-7 TRBV18 - TGTGCCAGCTCACCGGCTAGCGGCTACGAGCAGTACTTC CASSPASGYEQYF
TRBD2 TRBJ2-5 TRBV6-5 - TGTGCCCTCGGTCGGGAGGGCCAAGAGACCCAGTACTTC CALGREGQETQYF
TRBD2 TRBJ2-1 TRBV11-2 - TGTGCCAGCAGCTGGGGGGTGGCGGGAGGCCACACTGAGCAGTTCTTC CASSWGVAGGHTEQFF
TRBD1 TRBJ2-1 TRBV5-1 - TGCGCCAGCAGGGACGGGACAGGGGTGGGGAATGAGCAGTTCTTC CASRDGTGVGNEQFF
TRBD2 TRBJ2-1 TRBV7-9 - TGTGCCAGCAGCTCAAGTAAAACTAGCGGGAGAGGTCAGCAGTTCTTC CASSSSKTSGRGQQFF
TRBD1 TRBJ1-3 TRBV24-1 - TGTGCCACCAGTGATTCAAAGACAGGGTTGTATGGAAACACCATATATTTT CATSDSKTGLYGNTIYF
- TRBJ1-5 TRBV6-2/TRBV6-3 - TGTGCCAGCAGTTACCGCTATCCGGGAGGTGGGCCCCAGCATTTT CASSYRYPGGGPQHF
- TRBJ1-2 TRBV5-1 - TGCGCCAGCAGCCCGGTTGCGGGGGCTGACTATGGCTACACCTTC CASSPVAGADYGYTF
TRBD1 TRBJ1-1 TRBV19 - TGTGCCAGTATTCGACAGGGTGAACCGAACACTGAAGCTTTCTTT CASIRQGEPNTEAFF
- TRBJ1-5 TRBV20-1 few TGCAGTGCTAGTAAAGGGGAGCCCCAGCATTTT CSASKGEPQHF
- TRBJ2-7 TRBV11-2 - TGTGCCAGCAGACGTGGCAGGGTCATCTCCTACGAGCAGTACTTC CASRRGRVISYEQYF
- TRBJ2-7 TRBV30 - TGTGCCTGGAGTGTATTAGAGGGCCACGAGCAGTACTTC CAWSVLEGHEQYF
- TRBJ1-1 TRBV7-6 - TGTGCCAGCAGCGGGGAGATCGGGAGCCTCGGTGAAGCTTTCTTT CASSGEIGSLGEAFF
- TRBJ1-5 TRBV3-1/TRBV3-2 - TGTGCCAGCAGCTCGGCGGGGGTTGGTCAGCCCCAGCATTTT CASSSAGVGQPQHF
- TRBJ2-7 TRBV7-6 - TGTGCCAGCAGCTTAGATGAGCCGCCGCCTTACGAGCAGTACTTC CASSLDEPPPYEQYF
TRBD2 TRBJ2-4 TRBV25-1 - TGTGCCAGCACACCCGCCGGGGCTAGCGGGAGGGCGAACATTCAGTACTTC CASTPAGASGRANIQYF
- TRBJ2-7 TRBV10-1 - TGCGCCAGCAGTGAGTTGGACTGGTCGGACGAGCAGTACTTC CASSELDWSDEQYF
TRBD1 TRBJ2-1 TRBV6-2/TRBV6-3 few TGTGCCAGCAGTTACTCGACAGGGGGCGGTGAGCAGTTCTTC CASSYSTGGGEQFF
- TRBJ1-2 TRBV6-5 - TGTGCCAGCAGTAGGCCCGAGGACTATGGCTACACCTTC CASSRPEDYGYTF
- TRBJ1-5 TRBV19 - TGTGCCAGTAGTATCCCGGGTAATAGCAATCAGCCCCAGCATTTT CASSIPGNSNQPQHF
- TRBJ2-7 TRBV5-5 - TGTGCCAGCAGCTTGGTATACGAGCAGTACTTC CASSLVYEQYF
- TRBJ2-7 TRBV14 - TGTGCCAGCAGCCAAGACCTCGAGCAGTACTTC CASSQDLEQYF
TRBD1 TRBJ1-3 TRBV28 - TGTGCCAGCAGCTTGGGACAGGGCGTCGGAAACACCATATATTTT CASSLGQGVGNTIYF
TRBD1 TRBJ2-3 TRBV7-2 - TGTGCCAGCAGCTTAAGGGGGCCCCCCACAGATACGCAGTATTTT CASSLRGPPTDTQYF
TRBD1 TRBJ1-5 TRBV18 few TGTGCCAGCTCACCGGACAGGGTGGTAACAAATCAGCCCCAGCATTTT CASSPDRVVTNQPQHF
- TRBJ1-2 TRBV20-1 - TGCAGTGCTAGAGGCGAATCCTTC CSARGESF
- TRBJ2-5 TRBV11-3 - TGTGCCAGCAGCTTACTAGTCTCGGACAGAGAGACCCAGTACTTC CASSLLVSDRETQYF